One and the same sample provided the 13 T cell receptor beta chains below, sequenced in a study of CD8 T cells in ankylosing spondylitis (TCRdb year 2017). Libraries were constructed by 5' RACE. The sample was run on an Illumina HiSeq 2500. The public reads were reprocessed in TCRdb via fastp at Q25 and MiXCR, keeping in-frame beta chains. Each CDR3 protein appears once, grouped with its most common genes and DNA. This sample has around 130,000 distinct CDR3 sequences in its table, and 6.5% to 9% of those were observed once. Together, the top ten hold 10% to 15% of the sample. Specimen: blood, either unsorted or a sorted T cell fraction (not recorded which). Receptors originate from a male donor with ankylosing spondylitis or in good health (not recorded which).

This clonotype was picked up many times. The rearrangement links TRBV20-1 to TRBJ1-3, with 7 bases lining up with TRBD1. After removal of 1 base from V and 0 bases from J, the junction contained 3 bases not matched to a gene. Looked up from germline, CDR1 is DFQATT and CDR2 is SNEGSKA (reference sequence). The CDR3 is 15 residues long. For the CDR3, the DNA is TGCAGTGCTAGAGCTCGGACAGGCTCTGGAAACACCATATATTTT. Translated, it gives CSARARTGSGNTIYF.

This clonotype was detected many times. The CDR3 region is CASSLVGLATDTQYF. DNA for the CDR3: TGTGCCAGCAGCTTGGTGGGACTAGCGACAGATACGCAGTATTTT. V gene TRBV5-6 combines with J gene TRBJ2-3; TRBD2 matches at 10 bases. Germline assignment: CDR1 SGHDT and CDR2 YYEEEE. J was trimmed by 3 bases and V by 0 bases; bases with no gene match: 1. The length of the CDR3 is 15 residues.

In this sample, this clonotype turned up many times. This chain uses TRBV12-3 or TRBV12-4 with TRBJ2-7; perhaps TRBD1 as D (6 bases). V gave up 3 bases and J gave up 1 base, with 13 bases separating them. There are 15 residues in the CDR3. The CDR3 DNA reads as TGTGCCAGCAGTTTCGAACAGGGCCTATCCTACGAGCAGTACTTC. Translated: CASSFEQGLSYEQYF.

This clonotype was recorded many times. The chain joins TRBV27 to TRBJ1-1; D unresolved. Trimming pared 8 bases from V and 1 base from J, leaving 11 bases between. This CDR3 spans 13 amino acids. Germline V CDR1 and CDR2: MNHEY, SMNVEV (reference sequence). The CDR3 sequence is CASGPRENTEAFF. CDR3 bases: TGTGCCAGCGGCCCAAGGGAGAACACTGAAGCTTTCTTT.

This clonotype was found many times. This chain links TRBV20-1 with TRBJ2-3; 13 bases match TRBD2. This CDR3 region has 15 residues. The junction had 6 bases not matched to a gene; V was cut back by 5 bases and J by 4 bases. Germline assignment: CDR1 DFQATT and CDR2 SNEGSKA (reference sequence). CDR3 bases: TGCAGTGCTGACTACGGACTAGCGGGAGCAGATACGCAGTATTTT. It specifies CSADYGLAGADTQYF.

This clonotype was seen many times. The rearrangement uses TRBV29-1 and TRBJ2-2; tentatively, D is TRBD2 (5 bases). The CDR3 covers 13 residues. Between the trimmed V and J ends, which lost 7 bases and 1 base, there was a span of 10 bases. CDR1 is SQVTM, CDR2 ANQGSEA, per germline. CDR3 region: CSAAAGNTGELFF. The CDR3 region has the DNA TGCAGCGCCGCGGCGGGGAACACCGGGGAGCTGTTTTTT.

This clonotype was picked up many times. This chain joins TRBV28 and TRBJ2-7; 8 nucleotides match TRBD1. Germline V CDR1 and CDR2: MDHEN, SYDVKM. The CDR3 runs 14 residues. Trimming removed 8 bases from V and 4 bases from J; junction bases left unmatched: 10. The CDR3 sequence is CASCTPGGSYEQYF. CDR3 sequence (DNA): TGTGCCAGCTGCACTCCAGGGGGCTCATACGAGCAGTACTTC.

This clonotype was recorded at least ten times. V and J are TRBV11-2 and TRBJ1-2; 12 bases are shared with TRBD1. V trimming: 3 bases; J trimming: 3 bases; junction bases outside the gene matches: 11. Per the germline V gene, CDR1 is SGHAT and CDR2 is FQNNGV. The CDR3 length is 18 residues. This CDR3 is CASSFPRDRGRVHYGYTF. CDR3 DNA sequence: TGTGCCAGCAGCTTCCCCCGGGACAGGGGGCGAGTTCACTATGGCTACACCTTC.

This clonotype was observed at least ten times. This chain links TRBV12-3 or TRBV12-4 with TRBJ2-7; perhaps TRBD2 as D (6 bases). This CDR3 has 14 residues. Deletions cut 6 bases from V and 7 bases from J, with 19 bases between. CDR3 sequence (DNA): TGTGCCAGCAGCTTCTTATTGGGACTCGGAGAGCAGTACTTC. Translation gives CASSFLLGLGEQYF.

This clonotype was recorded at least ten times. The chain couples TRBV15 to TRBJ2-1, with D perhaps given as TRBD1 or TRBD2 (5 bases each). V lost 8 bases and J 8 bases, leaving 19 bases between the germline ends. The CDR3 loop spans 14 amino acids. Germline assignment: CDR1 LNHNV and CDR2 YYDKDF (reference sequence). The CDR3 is CATDWDLRPDEQFF. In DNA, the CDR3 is TGTGCCACCGACTGGGACCTACGTCCAGATGAGCAGTTCTTC.

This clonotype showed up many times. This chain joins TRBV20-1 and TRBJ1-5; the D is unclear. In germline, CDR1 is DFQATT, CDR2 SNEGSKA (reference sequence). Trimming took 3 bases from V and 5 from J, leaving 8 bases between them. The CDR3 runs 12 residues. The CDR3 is CSASSGDQPQHF. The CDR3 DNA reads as TGCAGTGCTAGTTCGGGAGATCAGCCCCAGCATTTT.

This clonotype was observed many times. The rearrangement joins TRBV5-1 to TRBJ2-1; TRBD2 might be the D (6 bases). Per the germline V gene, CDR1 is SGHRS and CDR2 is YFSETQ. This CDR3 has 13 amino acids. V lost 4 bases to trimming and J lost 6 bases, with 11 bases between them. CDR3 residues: CASSPGGVNEQFF. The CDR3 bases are TGCGCCAGCAGCCCCGGAGGGGTCAATGAGCAGTTCTTC.

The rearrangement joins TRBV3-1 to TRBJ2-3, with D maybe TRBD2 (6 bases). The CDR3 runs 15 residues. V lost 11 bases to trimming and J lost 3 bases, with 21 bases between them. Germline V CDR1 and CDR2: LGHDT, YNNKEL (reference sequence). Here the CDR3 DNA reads TGTGCCTCCTGCCCGATCGGGAGAGGGACAGATACGCAGTATTTT. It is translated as CASCPIGRGTDTQYF.